The 9 T cell receptor beta chains in this list originate from one sample, sequenced in a study of shared clonotypes between healthy human individuals. Profiling relied on immunoSEQ multiplex PCR, and the TCRdb table lists in-frame clones only, not all of them. The sample includes over 2 million clones, about 95% of them seen just once. Naive-designated CD8 cells lacked CD45RO, were positively enriched for CCR7, and omitted terminally differentiated effector memory CD45RA+ cells. The sequencing input was naive CD8+ T cells sorted from blood. The receptor source for this set is a man between 18 and 35 years old in good health.

The chain joins TRBV7-2 to TRBJ2-1; D not certain. V dropped 5 bases and J dropped 8 bases, with 7 bases sitting between them. The CDR3 is 11 amino acids. Germline V gene lookup returns CDR1 SGHTA and CDR2 FQGNSA. CDR3 region: CASSTSYEQFF. The CDR3 bases are TGTGCCAGCAGCACCAGTTATGAGCAGTTCTTC.

This clone was seen just once. This sequence joins TRBV5-6 and TRBJ2-7; 9 bases fit TRBD2. This CDR3 spans 16 amino acids. Germline V gene data show CDR1 as SGHDT and CDR2 as YYEEEE. V dropped 4 bases and J dropped 0; count of bases not matched to a gene: 8. The CDR3 nucleotides read TGTGCCAGCAGCGACCTTAGCGGGGGAATCTCCTACGAGCAGTACTTC. Translating it yields CASSDLSGGISYEQYF. The full variable domain, its missing parts supplied by reference TRBV5-6 and TRBJ2-7, is DAGVTQSPTHLIKTRGQQVTLRCSPKSGHDTVSWYQQALGQGPQFIFQYYEEEERQRGNFPDRFSGHQFPNYSSELNVNALLLGDSALYLCASSDLSGGISYEQYFGPGTRLTVT.

V gene TRBV5-6 combines with J gene TRBJ2-2; the match to TRBD1 covers 7 bases. V shed 4 bases and J 5 bases; nucleotides not matched to a gene: 8. Germline assignment: CDR1 SGHDT and CDR2 YYEEEE. CDR3 length: 15 amino acids. For the CDR3, the DNA is TGTGCCAGCAGCCCAGACAGGGAGTGGACCGGGGAGCTGTTTTTT. As protein: CASSPDREWTGELFF.

Regarding this clone: This specimen includes other DNA sequences encoding the same CDR3. The rearrangement uses TRBV7-2 and TRBJ2-7; D remains ambiguous. The CDR3 extends over 12 amino acids. V gave up 1 base and J gave up 3 bases, with 4 bases separating them. CDR1 and CDR2 (germline): SGHTA, FQGNSA. CDR3 in amino acids: CASSLVFYEQYF. CDR3 sequence (DNA): TGTGCCAGCAGCTTAGTTTTCTACGAGCAGTACTTC.

This chain uses TRBV11-2 with TRBJ2-1, with 11 bases that match TRBD2. Germline loops: CDR1 SGHAT, CDR2 FQNNGV. With 2 bases clipped from V and 7 bases from J, the junction kept 4 bases outside the gene matches. The CDR3 is 15 amino acids. CDR3 protein: CASSLKGLAVNEQFF. CDR3 nucleotides: TGTGCCAGCAGCTTAAAGGGACTAGCGGTAAATGAGCAGTTCTTC.

This clone was detected only once. The same CDR3 arises from other DNA sequences in this sample as well. The V gene is TRBV27, the J gene TRBJ1-5, with a weak D call TRBD1 (5 bases). V gave up 5 bases and J gave up 0 bases, with 8 bases separating them. This CDR3 spans 14 amino acids. The germline gives CDR1 MNHEY, CDR2 SMNVEV (reference sequence). The CDR3 spells CASSRGYSNQPQHF. The CDR3 region has the DNA TGTGCCAGCAGTAGGGGTTATAGCAATCAGCCCCAGCATTTT.

This clone showed up just once. The chain recombines TRBV6-5 with TRBJ2-7, with D perhaps matching TRBD1 (6 bases). This CDR3 spans 14 amino acids. V shed 0 bases and J shed 6 bases, with 12 bases lying between them. CDR1 MNHEY and CDR2 SVGAGI come from the germline V gene. CDR3: CASSYSAGAGEQYF. CDR3 in DNA: TGTGCCAGCAGTTACTCGGCAGGGGCGGGCGAGCAGTACTTC.

The chain couples TRBV9 to TRBJ2-5, with 7 bases fitting TRBD2. Germline CDR1 SGDLS, CDR2 YYNGEE. The CDR3 is made up of 15 amino acids. V was pared by 7 bases and J by 3 bases, with 12 bases of the junction left unmatched. This CDR3 reads CASRGGKGGEETQYF. The CDR3 DNA reads as TGTGCCAGCCGCGGGGGAAAGGGTGGAGAAGAGACCCAGTACTTC.

The chain links TRBV28 to TRBJ2-1; maybe TRBD1 (5 bases). The CDR3 extends over 17 amino acids. Germline V lookup: CDR1 MDHEN, CDR2 SYDVKM. With 5 bases removed from V and 0 bases from J, the gap between germline ends came to 17 bases. The chain's CDR3 is CASSPWGGISSYNEQFF. In DNA, the CDR3 is TGTGCCAGCAGTCCATGGGGCGGAATCAGCTCCTACAATGAGCAGTTCTTC.